The present T cell receptor beta chain was sequenced within a study of shared clonotypes between healthy human individuals. Study-wide context: Participating donors consisted of a couple of women and a few men aged 18 to 49.

The assay was immunoSEQ multiplex PCR, and TCRdb's table has in-frame clones only and misses some. The sample lists over a million clones, around 74% occurring once. Researchers partitioned CD4+ cells into CD45RA+ naive and CD45RA-negative memory subsets. Note on this clone: The antigen remains undetermined.

Per germline, CDR1 SGHTA and CDR2 FQGNSA. The CDR3 has 14 amino acids. V was trimmed by 3 bases and J by 6 bases, leaving 11 bases between them. Study results and limitations: As a rule, naive subsets had a larger estimated richness than memory subsets.

The rearrangement links TRBV7-2 to TRBJ1-4; D is unresolved. This TCR was recovered from a man between 18 and 35 years old in good health. Material: memory CD4+ T cells sorted from blood. The subset is: CD45RA-negative fraction. The CDR3 DNA reads TGTGCCAGCAGCTTGGGAGGGTTGTATGAAAAACTGTTTTTT. Translating gives CASSLGGLYEKLFF.